One sample yielded the 3 T cell receptor beta chains listed below, sequenced in a study of graft-versus-host responses after intestinal transplantation. CFSE-labeled responder cells (around 200,000) were plated with around 200,000 irradiated, violet-dye-labeled stimulator cells. Clones were read by immunoSEQ multiplex PCR, and TCRdb kept only the in-frame ones, dropping some. Of about 15,000 clones in the sample, around 42% were seen once. Sample: alloreactive CD8+ T cells from a mixed lymphocyte reaction culture, taken before intestinal transplant. Subset defined: CFSE-low proliferating T cells sorted from roughly six-day pre-transplant mixed lymphocyte reaction (GvH or HvG direction). The origin of the receptors is a human patient who received an intestinal transplant.

This clone occurred a few times. The chain has TRBV6-1 and TRBJ1-2, with 8 bases matching TRBD1. The junction had 4 bases not matched to a gene; V was cut back by 9 bases and J by 1 base. Germline CDR1 MNHNS, CDR2 SASEGT. The CDR3 length is 13 residues. CDR3 in DNA: TGTGCCAGTGGGACAGGTGATAACTATGGCTACACCTTC. The encoded protein is CASGTGDNYGYTF.

This clone is labeled as medium-sized. The CDR3 loop is CASSVPYSETQYF. The DNA of the CDR3 is TGCGCCAGCAGCGTTCCCTATTCGGAGACCCAGTACTTC. The rearrangement uses TRBV5-1 and TRBJ2-5, with D unresolved. Germline V lookup: CDR1 SGHRS, CDR2 YFSETQ. V shed 4 bases and J shed 5 bases, with 12 bases lying between them. The CDR3 has 13 amino acids. Filled out from reference TRBV5-1 and TRBJ2-5, the complete variable domain reads KAGVTQTPRYLIKTRGQQVTLSCSPISGHRSVSWYQQTPGQGLQFLFEYFSETQRNKGNFPGRFSGRQFSNSRSEMNVSTLELGDSALYLCASSVPYSETQYFGPGTRLLVL.

Written as DNA, the CDR3 is TGTGCCAGCAGCTTCTTCGCGGGAGCGGGAGTGGGTGAGCAGTTCTTC. This sequence encodes CASSFFAGAGVGEQFF. This chain joins TRBV13 and TRBJ2-1; the match to TRBD2 covers 8 bases. The CDR3 has 16 amino acids. Trimming at V came to 3 bases and at J to 9 bases, leaving 13 bases not matched to a gene. CDR1 and CDR2 (germline): PRHDT, FYEKMQ (reference sequence).